The 13 T cell receptor beta chains reported below all come from one sample, sequenced in a study of control samples from healthy donors and cancer patients. Profiled with immunoSEQ multiplex PCR; TCRdb holds only in-frame clones, not every one. The sample holds fewer than 30,000 clones, around nine tenths seen once. Source material: PBMCs. The receptors stem from a woman aged 40 to 50 with lung cancer.

The gene calls are TRBV6-5 and TRBJ1-1; TRBD1 matches at 7 bases. The germline V gene encodes CDR1 MNHEY and CDR2 SVGAGI. V lost 0 bases, J lost 7 bases, and 2 bases stayed unmatched. The CDR3 totals 13 residues. DNA of the CDR3: TGTGCCAGCAGTTACTCTAGGACAGGTGAAGCTTTCTTT. Translation: CASSYSRTGEAFF.

This sequence joins TRBV5-4 and TRBJ1-1; D unclear. Deletions cut 0 bases from V and 5 bases from J, with 8 bases between. Germline values: CDR1 SGHNT, CDR2 YYREEE (reference sequence). The CDR3 is 13 residues long. CDR3 DNA sequence: TGTGCCAGCAGCTTGGCCGGGAGGACTGAAGCTTTCTTT. Translating gives CASSLAGRTEAFF. Full variable domain (rest looked up from reference TRBV5-4 and TRBJ1-1): ETGVTQSPTHLIKTRGQQVTLRCSSQSGHNTVSWYQQALGQGPQFIFQYYREEENGRGNFPPRFSGLQFPNYSSELNVNALELDDSALYLCASSLAGRTEAFFGQGTRLTVV.

The chain joins TRBV6-5 to TRBJ2-2; D is undetermined. The CDR3 runs 11 residues. V was cut by 5 bases and J by 7 bases, with 5 bases left in between. Germline V gene lookup returns CDR1 MNHEY and CDR2 SVGAGI. The CDR3 coding sequence is TGTGCCAGCAGTAGGAACGGGGAGCTGTTTTTT. The encoded protein is CASSRNGELFF.

The chain is built from TRBV5-1 and TRBJ2-1, with 7 nucleotides matching TRBD1. Germline V gene lookup returns CDR1 SGHRS and CDR2 YFSETQ. Trimming at V came to 4 bases and at J to 3 bases, leaving 7 bases not matched to a gene. The CDR3 extends over 15 amino acids. The CDR3 reads CASSPGTDVYNEQFF. CDR3 coding DNA: TGCGCCAGCAGCCCCGGGACAGACGTCTACAATGAGCAGTTCTTC.

The rearrangement links TRBV5-8 to TRBJ2-7, with a weak D call TRBD2 (6 bases). CDR3 length: 16 amino acids. From germline, CDR1 is SGHTS and CDR2 YDEGEE. V lost 4 bases, J lost 3 bases, and 20 bases lay in between. The CDR3, as DNA: TGTGCCAGCAGCCTACAGTTCGGGGGATACAGCTACGAGCAGTACTTC. This translates into CASSLQFGGYSYEQYF.

This clone has only one observation. V usage is TRBV13 and J usage is TRBJ2-3; 9 bases agree with TRBD2. The length of the CDR3 is 14 residues. CDR1 and CDR2 (germline): PRHDT, FYEKMQ (reference sequence). The ends lost 5 bases at V and 2 bases at J; junction bases unmatched: 2. CDR3 DNA: TGTGCCAGCAGCGTAGCGGGGGCCACAGATACGCAGTATTTT. This encodes CASSVAGATDTQYF. The whole variable domain, remainder taken from reference TRBV13 and TRBJ2-3, is AAGVIQSPRHLIKEKRETATLKCYPIPRHDTVYWYQQGPGQDPQFLISFYEKMQSDKGSIPDRFSAQQFSDYHSELNMSSLELGDSALYFCASSVAGATDTQYFGPGTRLTVL.

The chain joins TRBV5-1 to TRBJ2-5, with D possibly being TRBD2 (5 bases). This CDR3 region has 14 residues. Germline assignment: CDR1 SGHRS and CDR2 YFSETQ. Trimming stripped 2 bases from V and 3 bases from J, with 11 bases between. The DNA for the CDR3 is TGCGCCAGCAGCTTTGGCCGAGCGGAAGAGACCCAGTACTTC. Its protein is CASSFGRAEETQYF. Based on the CDR3 plus reference TRBV5-1 and TRBJ2-5, the full variable domain is KAGVTQTPRYLIKTRGQQVTLSCSPISGHRSVSWYQQTPGQGLQFLFEYFSETQRNKGNFPGRFSGRQFSNSRSEMNVSTLELGDSALYLCASSFGRAEETQYFGPGTRLLVL.

The V call is TRBV10-2, the J call TRBJ1-2; TRBD1 agrees at 9 bases. After removal of 6 bases from V and 2 bases from J, the junction contained 4 bases not matched to a gene. Germline lookup yields CDR1 WSHSY and CDR2 SAAADI. The CDR3 is 14 residues long. CDR3: CASSGQGRNYGYTF. The CDR3 DNA sequence: TGCGCCAGCAGCGGACAGGGGCGCAACTATGGCTACACCTTC.

The V and J genes are TRBV4-3 and TRBJ2-7, with TRBD2 identical over 13 bases. CDR1 LGHNA and CDR2 YSLEER come from the germline V gene. This CDR3 is built from 16 residues. J gave up 0 bases and V 4 bases, and 3 bases lay outside the gene matches. The CDR3 here is CASSPTSGGASYEQYF. The DNA for the CDR3 is TGCGCCAGCAGCCCCACTAGCGGGGGGGCCTCCTACGAGCAGTACTTC.

The V and J genes are TRBV4-3 and TRBJ1-1; D remains unclear. Trimming took 5 bases from V and 1 from J, leaving 11 bases between them. This CDR3 contains 14 residues. Germline CDR1 LGHNA, CDR2 YSLEER. CDR3 coding DNA: TGCGCCAGCAGCTACCTTGGGGAGAACACTGAAGCTTTCTTT. This sequence encodes CASSYLGENTEAFF.

The CDR3 loop reads CASSYSTGGQETQYF. Here the CDR3 DNA reads TGTGCCAGCAGTTACTCGACAGGGGGGCAAGAGACCCAGTACTTC. This chain links TRBV6-2 or TRBV6-3 with TRBJ2-5; TRBD1 matches at 9 bases. Per germline, CDR1 MNHEY and CDR2 SVGEGT. CDR3 length: 15 amino acids. The junction had 1 base not matched to a gene; V was cut back by 0 bases and J by 2 bases.

The genes are TRBV10-3 and TRBJ1-4; 7 bases fit TRBD1. Germline V gives CDR1 ENHRY, CDR2 SYGVKD. The CDR3 runs to 15 residues. V shed 0 bases, J shed 7 bases, and the junction held 5 bases outside the gene matches. The CDR3 DNA follows: TGTGCCATCAGTGAGTCAAGGGGGCACGGTGAAAAACTGTTTTTT. Its translation: CAISESRGHGEKLFF.

The CDR3, as DNA: TGTGCCATCAGTGAGTCGCAGGGAATGGATGGCTACACCTTC. The encoded protein is CAISESQGMDGYTF. V and J are TRBV10-3 and TRBJ1-2, with TRBD1 as a possible D gene (5 bases). The length of the CDR3 is 14 residues. Germline CDR1 is ENHRY and CDR2 is SYGVKD. Deletions cut 0 bases from V and 6 bases from J, with 11 bases between.